This is a list of T cell receptor beta chains from one sample in a study of CXCR3-negative and CXCR3-positive naive CD8 T cells. From its re-call of the 5' RACE reads, TCRdb lists each CDR3 protein once, without DNA. Seen in this sample are about 150,000 distinct CDR3 sequences; the ten most common clones hold 0.45% to 0.6%. The sample was naive CXCR3+ CD8+ T cells from blood. These receptors all come from a human donor in good health. Some clones in this sample may be carry-over from other donors' samples. Both conserved end residues are part of each CDR3. The order of the fields is J gene, V gene, clone size, CDR3 protein. Clone size appears in some rows only: once, few, many, or a class for an expanded clone.

j_call: TRBJ2-1
v_call: TRBV20-1
clone_size: -
cdr3_aa: CSASTLAGYNEQFF

j_call: TRBJ2-3
v_call: TRBV6-5
clone_size: -
cdr3_aa: CASSYSGLHTDTQYF

j_call: TRBJ2-1
v_call: TRBV7-2
clone_size: -
cdr3_aa: CASSLFVFHEQFF

j_call: TRBJ1-1
v_call: TRBV29-1
clone_size: -
cdr3_aa: CSVEGTDGGNTEAFF

j_call: TRBJ2-4
v_call: TRBV6-2/TRBV6-3
clone_size: -
cdr3_aa: CASSLSGGPARDKNIQYF

j_call: TRBJ2-1
v_call: TRBV29-1
clone_size: -
cdr3_aa: CSVEDPLEGGNEQFF

j_call: TRBJ1-1
v_call: TRBV9
clone_size: -
cdr3_aa: CASSVAGVKDTEAFF

j_call: TRBJ1-2
v_call: TRBV20-1
clone_size: -
cdr3_aa: CSAINQEYGYTF

j_call: TRBJ2-1
v_call: TRBV29-1
clone_size: -
cdr3_aa: CSAIGGGYNEQFF

j_call: TRBJ2-7
v_call: TRBV4-1
clone_size: -
cdr3_aa: CASSQEASGDHPYEQYF

j_call: TRBJ2-1
v_call: TRBV10-1
clone_size: -
cdr3_aa: CARTAGASYNEQFF

j_call: TRBJ2-7
v_call: TRBV28
clone_size: medium-sized
cdr3_aa: CASSLGSYEQYF

j_call: TRBJ2-1
v_call: TRBV5-5
clone_size: -
cdr3_aa: CASSLVLLYNEQFF

j_call: TRBJ2-1
v_call: TRBV7-9
clone_size: -
cdr3_aa: CASSPLSGTGSYNEQFF

j_call: TRBJ2-3
v_call: TRBV28
clone_size: -
cdr3_aa: CASRVRARGTDTQYF

j_call: TRBJ1-1
v_call: TRBV5-6
clone_size: -
cdr3_aa: CASSLGTGLFGAFF

j_call: TRBJ2-1
v_call: TRBV4-2
clone_size: -
cdr3_aa: CASSQQTSGGAGEQFF

j_call: TRBJ2-1
v_call: TRBV2
clone_size: -
cdr3_aa: CASIPTGSGNEQFF

j_call: TRBJ1-2
v_call: TRBV29-1
clone_size: -
cdr3_aa: CSVDEGSGYTF

j_call: TRBJ1-1
v_call: TRBV29-1
clone_size: -
cdr3_aa: CSVGAGLNTEAFF

j_call: TRBJ2-1
v_call: TRBV5-1
clone_size: -
cdr3_aa: CASSFLGYNEQFF

j_call: TRBJ1-2
v_call: TRBV29-1
clone_size: -
cdr3_aa: CSVEDQGADGYTF

j_call: TRBJ1-1
v_call: TRBV19
clone_size: -
cdr3_aa: CASTTRDSLLVNTEAFF

j_call: TRBJ1-1
v_call: TRBV2
clone_size: -
cdr3_aa: CASSEASDRGVVGTEAFF

j_call: TRBJ2-1
v_call: TRBV13
clone_size: -
cdr3_aa: CASSLGLAGVNNEQFF

j_call: TRBJ1-5
v_call: TRBV3-1
clone_size: -
cdr3_aa: CASSPPGRGPIRPQHF

j_call: TRBJ2-3
v_call: TRBV12-3/TRBV12-4
clone_size: -
cdr3_aa: CASRTSAGEESTPDTQYF